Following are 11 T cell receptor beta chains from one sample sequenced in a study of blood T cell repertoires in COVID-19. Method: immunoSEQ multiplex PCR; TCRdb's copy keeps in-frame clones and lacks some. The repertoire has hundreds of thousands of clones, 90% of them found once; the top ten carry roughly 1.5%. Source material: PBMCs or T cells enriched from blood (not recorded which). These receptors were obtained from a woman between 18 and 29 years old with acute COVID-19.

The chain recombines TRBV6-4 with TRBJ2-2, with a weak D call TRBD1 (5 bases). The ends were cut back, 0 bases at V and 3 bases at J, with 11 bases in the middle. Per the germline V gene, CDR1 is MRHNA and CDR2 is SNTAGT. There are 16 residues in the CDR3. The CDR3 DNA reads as TGTGCCAGCAGTGACTCAGGGGATGGGGACACCGGGGAGCTGTTTTTT. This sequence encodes CASSDSGDGDTGELFF.

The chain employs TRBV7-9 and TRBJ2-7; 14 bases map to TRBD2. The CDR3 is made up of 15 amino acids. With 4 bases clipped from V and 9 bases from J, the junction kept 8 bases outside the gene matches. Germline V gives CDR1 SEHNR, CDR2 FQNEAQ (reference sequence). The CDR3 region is CASSYGLAGGPSQYF. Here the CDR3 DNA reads TGTGCCAGCAGCTATGGACTAGCGGGAGGCCCGTCGCAGTACTTC.

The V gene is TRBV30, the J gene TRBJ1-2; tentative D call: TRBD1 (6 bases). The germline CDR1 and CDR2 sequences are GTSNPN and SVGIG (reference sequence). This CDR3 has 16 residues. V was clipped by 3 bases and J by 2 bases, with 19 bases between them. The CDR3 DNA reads TGTGCCTGGAGCTCGCACCCGGGACAACTAAACTATGGCTACACCTTC. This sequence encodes CAWSSHPGQLNYGYTF.

The CDR3 region is CASSERQGSYEQYF. CDR3 DNA sequence: TGTGCCAGCAGTGAACGACAGGGATCCTACGAGCAGTACTTC. The genes are TRBV27 and TRBJ2-7; TRBD1 matches at 7 bases. V lost 5 bases to trimming and J lost 1 base; unmatched junction nucleotides: 5. Germline loops: CDR1 MNHEY, CDR2 SMNVEV (reference sequence). The CDR3 is made up of 14 amino acids.

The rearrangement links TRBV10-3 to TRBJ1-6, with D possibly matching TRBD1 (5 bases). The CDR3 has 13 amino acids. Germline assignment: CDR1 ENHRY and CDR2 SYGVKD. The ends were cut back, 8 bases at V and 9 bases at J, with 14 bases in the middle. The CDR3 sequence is CAIGPGLGSPLHF. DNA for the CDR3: TGTGCCATCGGCCCGGGACTGGGTTCACCCCTCCACTTT.

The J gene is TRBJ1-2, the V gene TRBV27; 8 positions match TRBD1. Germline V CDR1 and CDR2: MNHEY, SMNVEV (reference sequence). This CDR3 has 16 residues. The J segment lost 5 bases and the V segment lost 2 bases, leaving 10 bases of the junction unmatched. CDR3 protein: CASSLRAMTGEYGYTF. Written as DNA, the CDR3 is TGTGCCAGCAGTTTAAGGGCCATGACAGGGGAGTATGGCTACACCTTC.

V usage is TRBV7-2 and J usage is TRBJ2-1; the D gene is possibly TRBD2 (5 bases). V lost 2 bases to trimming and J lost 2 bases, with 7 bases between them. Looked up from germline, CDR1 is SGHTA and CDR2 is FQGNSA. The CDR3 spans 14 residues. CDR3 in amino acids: CASSLKLAYNEQFF. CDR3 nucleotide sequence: TGTGCCAGCAGCTTAAAACTAGCCTACAATGAGCAGTTCTTC.

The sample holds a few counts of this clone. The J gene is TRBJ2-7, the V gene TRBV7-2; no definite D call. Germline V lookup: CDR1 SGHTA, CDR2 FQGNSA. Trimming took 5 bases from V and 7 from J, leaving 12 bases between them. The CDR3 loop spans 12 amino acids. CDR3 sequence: CASSPTSWEQYF. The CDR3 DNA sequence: TGTGCCAGCAGCCCCACTTCTTGGGAGCAGTACTTC. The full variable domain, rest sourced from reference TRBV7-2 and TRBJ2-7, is GAGVSQSPSNKVTEKGKDVELRCDPISGHTALYWYRQSLGQGLEFLIYFQGNSAPDKSGLPSDRFSAERTGGSVSTLTIQRTQQEDSAVYLCASSPTSWEQYFGPGTRLTVT.

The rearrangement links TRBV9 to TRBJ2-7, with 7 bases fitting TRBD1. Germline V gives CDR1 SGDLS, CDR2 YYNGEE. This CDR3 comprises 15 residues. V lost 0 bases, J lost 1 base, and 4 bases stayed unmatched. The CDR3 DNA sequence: TGTGCCAGCAGCGTAGCCCCGGGACAGTCCTACGAGCAGTACTTC. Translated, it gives CASSVAPGQSYEQYF.

The CDR3 DNA reads as TGTGCCAGCAGCCAACTTGCTAGCGGGAGCTCCTACAATGAGCAGTTCTTC. It encodes CASSQLASGSSYNEQFF. The chain links TRBV3-1 (or the pseudogene TRBV3-2) to TRBJ2-1, with 10 bases lining up with TRBD2. Trimming cost V 2 bases and J 0 bases; bases outside gene matches: 4. Per germline, CDR1 LGHDT and CDR2 YNNKEL (reference sequence). The CDR3 is 17 amino acids.

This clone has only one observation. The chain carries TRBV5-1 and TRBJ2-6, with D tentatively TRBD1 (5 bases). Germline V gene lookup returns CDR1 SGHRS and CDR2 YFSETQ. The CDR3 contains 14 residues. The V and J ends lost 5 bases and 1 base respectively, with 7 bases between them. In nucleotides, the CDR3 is TGCGCCAGCAGGAGACAGTCTGGGGCCAACGTCCTGACTTTC. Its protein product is CASRRQSGANVLTF.